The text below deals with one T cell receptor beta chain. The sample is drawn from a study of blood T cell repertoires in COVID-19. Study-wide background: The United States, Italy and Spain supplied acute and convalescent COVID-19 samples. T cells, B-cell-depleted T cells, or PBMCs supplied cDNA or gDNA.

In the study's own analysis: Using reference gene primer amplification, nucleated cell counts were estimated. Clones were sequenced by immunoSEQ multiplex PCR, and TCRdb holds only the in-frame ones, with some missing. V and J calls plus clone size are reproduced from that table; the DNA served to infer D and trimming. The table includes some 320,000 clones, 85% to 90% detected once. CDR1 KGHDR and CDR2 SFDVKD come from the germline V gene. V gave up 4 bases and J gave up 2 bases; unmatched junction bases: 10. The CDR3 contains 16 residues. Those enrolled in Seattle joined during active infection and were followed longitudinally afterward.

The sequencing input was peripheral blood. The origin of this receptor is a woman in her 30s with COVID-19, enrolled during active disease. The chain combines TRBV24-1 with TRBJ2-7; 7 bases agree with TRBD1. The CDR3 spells CATSDPGQDPPYEQYF. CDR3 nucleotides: TGTGCCACCAGTGACCCCGGACAGGACCCCCCCTACGAGCAGTACTTC.